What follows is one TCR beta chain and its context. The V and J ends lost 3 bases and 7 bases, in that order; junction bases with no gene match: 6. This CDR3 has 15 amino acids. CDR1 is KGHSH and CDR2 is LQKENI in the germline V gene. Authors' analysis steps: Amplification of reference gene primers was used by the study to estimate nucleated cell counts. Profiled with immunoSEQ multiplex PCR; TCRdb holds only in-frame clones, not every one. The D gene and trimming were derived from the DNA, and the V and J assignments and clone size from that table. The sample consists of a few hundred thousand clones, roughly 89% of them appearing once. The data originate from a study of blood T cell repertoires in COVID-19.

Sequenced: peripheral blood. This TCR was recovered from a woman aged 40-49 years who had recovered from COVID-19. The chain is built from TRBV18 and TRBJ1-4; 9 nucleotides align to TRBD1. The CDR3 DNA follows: TGTGCCAGCTCACCCCAACAGGGGGCCCGTGAAAAACTGTTTTTT. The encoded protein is CASSPQQGAREKLFF.